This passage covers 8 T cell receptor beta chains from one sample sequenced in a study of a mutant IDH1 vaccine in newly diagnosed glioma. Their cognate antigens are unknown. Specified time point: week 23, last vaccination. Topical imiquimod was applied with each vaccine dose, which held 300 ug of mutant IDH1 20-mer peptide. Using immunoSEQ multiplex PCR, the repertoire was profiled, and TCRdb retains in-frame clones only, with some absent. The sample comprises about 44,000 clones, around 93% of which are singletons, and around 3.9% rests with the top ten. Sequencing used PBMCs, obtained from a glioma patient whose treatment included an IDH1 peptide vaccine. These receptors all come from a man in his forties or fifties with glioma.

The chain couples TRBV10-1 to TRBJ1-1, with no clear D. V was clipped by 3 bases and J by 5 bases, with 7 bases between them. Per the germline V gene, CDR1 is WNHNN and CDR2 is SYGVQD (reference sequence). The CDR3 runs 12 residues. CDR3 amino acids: CASSDGPTEAFF. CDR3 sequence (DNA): TGCGCCAGCAGTGACGGTCCTACTGAAGCTTTCTTT.

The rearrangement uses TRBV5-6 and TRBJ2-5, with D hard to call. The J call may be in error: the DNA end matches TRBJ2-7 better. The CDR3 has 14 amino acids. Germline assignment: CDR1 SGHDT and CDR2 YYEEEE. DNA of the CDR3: TGTGCCAGCAGCTTGCGCGGTCTTACCTACGAGCAGTACTTC. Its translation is CASSLRGLTYEQYF.

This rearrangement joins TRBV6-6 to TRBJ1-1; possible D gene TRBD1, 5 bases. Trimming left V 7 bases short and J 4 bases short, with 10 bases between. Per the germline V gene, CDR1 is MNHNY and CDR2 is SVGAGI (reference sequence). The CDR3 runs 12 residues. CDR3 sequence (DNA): TGTGCCAGCATTCCGGGGGGCACTGAAGCTTTCTTT. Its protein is CASIPGGTEAFF.

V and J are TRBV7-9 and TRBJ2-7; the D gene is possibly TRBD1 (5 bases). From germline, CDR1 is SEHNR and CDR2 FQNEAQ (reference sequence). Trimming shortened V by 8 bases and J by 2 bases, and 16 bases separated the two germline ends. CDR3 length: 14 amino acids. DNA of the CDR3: TGTGCCAGCTCGACAGCCTTAACGACCTACGAGCAGTACTTC. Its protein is CASSTALTTYEQYF.

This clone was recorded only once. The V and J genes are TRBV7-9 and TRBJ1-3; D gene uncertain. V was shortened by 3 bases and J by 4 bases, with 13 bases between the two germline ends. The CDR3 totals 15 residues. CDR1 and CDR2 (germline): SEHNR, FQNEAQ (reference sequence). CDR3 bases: TGTGCCAGCAGCTTTAGCAGGAACACAGGAAACACCATATATTTT. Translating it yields CASSFSRNTGNTIYF.

The CDR3 nucleotides are TGTGCCACCAGCAGAGCAGGGCGTGCGTATGGCTACACCTTC. This gives the protein CATSRAGRAYGYTF. The chain is built from TRBV15 and TRBJ1-2; tentative D call: TRBD1 (5 bases). V gave up 1 base and J gave up 5 bases, with 11 bases separating them. The germline V gene has CDR1 LNHNV and CDR2 YYDKDF (reference sequence). The length of the CDR3 is 14 residues.

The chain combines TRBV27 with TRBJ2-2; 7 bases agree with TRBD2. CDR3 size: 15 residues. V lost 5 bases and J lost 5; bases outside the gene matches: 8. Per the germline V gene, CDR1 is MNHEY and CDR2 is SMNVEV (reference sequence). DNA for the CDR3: TGTGCCAGCAGTCCTAGCGGTCCTACAACCGGGGAGCTGTTTTTT. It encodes CASSPSGPTTGELFF.

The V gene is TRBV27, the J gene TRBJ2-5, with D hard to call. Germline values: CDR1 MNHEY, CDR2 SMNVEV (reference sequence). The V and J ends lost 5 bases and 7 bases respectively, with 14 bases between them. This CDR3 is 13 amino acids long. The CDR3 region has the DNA TGTGCCAGCAGTCCTTTAACCAAGGGGACCCAGTACTTC. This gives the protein CASSPLTKGTQYF.